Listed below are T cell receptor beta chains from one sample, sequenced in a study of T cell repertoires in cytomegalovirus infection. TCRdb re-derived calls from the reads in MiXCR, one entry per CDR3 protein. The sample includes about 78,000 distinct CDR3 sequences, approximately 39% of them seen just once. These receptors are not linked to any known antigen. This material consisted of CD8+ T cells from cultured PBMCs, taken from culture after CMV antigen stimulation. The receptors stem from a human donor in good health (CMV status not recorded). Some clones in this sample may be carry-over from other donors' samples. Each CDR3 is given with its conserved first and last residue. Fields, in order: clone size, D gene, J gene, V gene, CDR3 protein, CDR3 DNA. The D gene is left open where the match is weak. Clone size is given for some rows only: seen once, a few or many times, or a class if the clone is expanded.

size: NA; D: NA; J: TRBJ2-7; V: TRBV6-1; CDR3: CATLPGVEEQYF; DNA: TGTGCCACCCTTCCGGGAGTGGAGGAGCAGTACTTC
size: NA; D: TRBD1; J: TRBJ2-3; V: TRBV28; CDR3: CASSPRQGKASTDTQYF; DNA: TGTGCCAGCAGTCCACGACAGGGTAAAGCTAGCACAGATACGCAGTATTTT
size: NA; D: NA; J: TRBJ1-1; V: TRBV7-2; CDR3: CASYDPSGDTEAFF; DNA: TGTGCCAGCTATGACCCCTCGGGGGACACTGAAGCTTTCTTT
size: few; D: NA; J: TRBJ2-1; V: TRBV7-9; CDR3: CASSTGTPILYNEQFF; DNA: TGTGCCAGCAGCACCGGGACTCCGATCTTATACAATGAGCAGTTCTTC
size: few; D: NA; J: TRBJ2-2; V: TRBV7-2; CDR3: CASSLLGPTGELFF; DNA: TGTGCCAGCAGCTTATTGGGACCGACCGGGGAGCTGTTTTTT
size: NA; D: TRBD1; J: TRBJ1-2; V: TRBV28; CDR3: CASSSTDRRHGYTF; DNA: TGTGCCAGCAGTTCCACGGACAGGCGGCATGGCTACACCTTC
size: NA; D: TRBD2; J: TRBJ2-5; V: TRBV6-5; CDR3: CASSYGLAGGYQETQYF; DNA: TGTGCCAGCAGTTACGGTCTAGCGGGGGGGTACCAAGAGACCCAGTACTTC
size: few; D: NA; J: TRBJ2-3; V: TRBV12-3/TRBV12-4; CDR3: CASSPTGRRSTDTQYF; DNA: TGTGCCAGCAGTCCTACAGGGAGGAGGAGCACAGATACGCAGTATTTT
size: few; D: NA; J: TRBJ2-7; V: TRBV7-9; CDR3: CASSLVVYEQYF; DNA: TGTGCCAGCAGCTTAGTGGTCTACGAGCAGTACTTC
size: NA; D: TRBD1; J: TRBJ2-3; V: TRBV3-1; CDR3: CASAIQGADTQYF; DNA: TGTGCCAGCGCAATTCAGGGGGCAGATACGCAGTATTTT
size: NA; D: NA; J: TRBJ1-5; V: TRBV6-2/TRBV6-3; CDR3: CASSYTGEGNQPQHF; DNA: TGTGCCAGCAGTTACACTGGGGAGGGCAATCAGCCCCAGCATTTT
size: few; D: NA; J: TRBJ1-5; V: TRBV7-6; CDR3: CASSLDRNQPQHF; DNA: TGTGCCAGCAGCTTAGACAGGAATCAGCCCCAGCATTTT
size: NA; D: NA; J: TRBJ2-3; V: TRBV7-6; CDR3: CASSRTGGLTDTQYF; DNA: TGTGCTAGCAGCCGAACCGGGGGACTCACAGATACGCAGTATTTT
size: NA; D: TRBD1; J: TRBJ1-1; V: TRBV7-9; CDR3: CASSLRQGLYTEAFF; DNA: TGTGCCAGCAGCTTGCGACAGGGTTTATACACTGAAGCTTTCTTT
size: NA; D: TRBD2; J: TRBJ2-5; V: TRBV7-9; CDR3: CASSLNPGTRRETQYF; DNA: TGTGCCAGCAGCTTAAATCCCGGGACTAGAAGAGAGACCCAGTACTTC
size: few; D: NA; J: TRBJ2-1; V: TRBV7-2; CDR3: CASSLGGPNEQFF; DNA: TGTGCCAGCAGCTTGGGGGGGCCCAATGAGCAGTTCTTC
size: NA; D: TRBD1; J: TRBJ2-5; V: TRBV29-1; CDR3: CSARGQGGETQYF; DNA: TGCAGCGCCCGCGGACAGGGGGGAGAGACCCAGTACTTC
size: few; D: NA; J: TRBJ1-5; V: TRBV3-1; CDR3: CASSQEKPGVPNQPQHF; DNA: TGTGCCAGCAGCCAAGAAAAACCAGGGGTCCCCAATCAGCCCCAGCATTTT
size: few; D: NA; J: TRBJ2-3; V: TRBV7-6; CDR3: CASSLAGAGPYDTQYF; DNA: TGTGCCAGCAGCTTAGCCGGCGCGGGGCCGTACGATACGCAGTATTTT
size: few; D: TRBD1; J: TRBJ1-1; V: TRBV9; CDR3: CASSPLQGRTEAFF; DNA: TGTGCCAGCAGCCCTTTACAGGGGAGGACTGAAGCTTTCTTT
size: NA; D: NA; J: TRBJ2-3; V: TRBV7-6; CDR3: CASRPDGGGTDTQYF; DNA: TGTGCCAGCAGACCTGATGGGGGAGGCACAGATACGCAGTATTTT
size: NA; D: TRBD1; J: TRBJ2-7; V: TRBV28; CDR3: CASSLPGQGIYEQYF; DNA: TGTGCCAGCAGTTTACCGGGACAGGGCATCTACGAGCAGTACTTC
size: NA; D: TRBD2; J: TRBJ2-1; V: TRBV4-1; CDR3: CASSQGPAGGREQFF; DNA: TGCGCCAGCAGCCAAGGTCCAGCGGGGGGGCGGGAGCAGTTCTTC
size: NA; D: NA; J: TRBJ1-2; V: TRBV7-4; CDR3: CASSWTDYGYTF; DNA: TGTGCCAGCAGCTGGACAGACTATGGCTACACCTTC
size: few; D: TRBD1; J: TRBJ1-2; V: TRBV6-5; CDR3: CASSTGTGYYGYTF; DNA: TGTGCCAGCAGTACCGGGACAGGGTACTATGGCTACACCTTC
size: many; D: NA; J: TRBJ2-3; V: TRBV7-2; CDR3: CASRRRLGLSTDTQYF; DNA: TGTGCCAGCCGCAGGAGATTAGGGCTTAGCACAGATACGCAGTATTTT
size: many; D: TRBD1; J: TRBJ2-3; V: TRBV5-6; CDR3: CASSSGQGKTDTQYF; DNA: TGTGCCAGCAGCTCCGGACAGGGAAAAACAGATACGCAGTATTTT
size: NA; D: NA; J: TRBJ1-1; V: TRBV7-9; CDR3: CASSLYDSFEAFF; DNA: TGTGCCAGCAGCTTATATGACAGCTTCGAAGCTTTCTTT
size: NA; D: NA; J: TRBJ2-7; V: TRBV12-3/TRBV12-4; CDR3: CASSLGVKNEQNF; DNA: TGTGCCAGCAGTTTGGGGGTGAAGAACGAGCAGAACTTC
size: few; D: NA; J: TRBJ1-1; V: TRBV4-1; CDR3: CASSQVFTGTLKNTEAFF; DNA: TGCGCCAGCAGCCAAGTCTTTACAGGGACCCTTAAGAACACTGAAGCTTTCTTT
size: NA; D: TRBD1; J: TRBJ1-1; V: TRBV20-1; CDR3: CSARDRWEGVRGLTEAFF; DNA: TGCAGTGCTAGAGATAGGTGGGAAGGGGTCAGGGGGCTTACTGAAGCTTTCTTT
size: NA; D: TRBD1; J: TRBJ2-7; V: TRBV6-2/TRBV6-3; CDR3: CASTIQGAAPYEQYF; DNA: TGTGCCAGCACGATACAGGGGGCGGCCCCCTACGAGCAGTACTTC
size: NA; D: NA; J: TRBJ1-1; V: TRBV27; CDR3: CASSSRTDGTEAFF; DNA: TGTGCCAGCAGTTCTCGGACAGACGGCACTGAAGCTTTCTTT
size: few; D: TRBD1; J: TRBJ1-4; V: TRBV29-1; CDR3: CSVPSGDRVGEKLFF; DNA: TGCAGCGTGCCCTCCGGGGACAGGGTCGGCGAAAAACTGTTTTTT
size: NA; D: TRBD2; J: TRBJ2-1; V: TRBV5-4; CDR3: CASSLEPSGGEQFF; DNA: TGTGCCAGCAGCTTGGAGCCTAGCGGGGGGGAGCAGTTCTTC
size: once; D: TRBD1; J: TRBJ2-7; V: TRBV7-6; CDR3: CASSLSPGQGIYEQYF; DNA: TGTGCCAGCAGCTTATCGCCGGGACAGGGGATTTACGAGCAGTACTTC
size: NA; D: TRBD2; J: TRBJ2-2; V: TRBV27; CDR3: CASSLTFTSGRNTGELFF; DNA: TGTGCCAGCAGTCTAACCTTCACTAGCGGGCGGAACACCGGGGAGCTGTTTTTT
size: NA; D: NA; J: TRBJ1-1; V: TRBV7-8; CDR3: CASSLTAGVRNTEAFF; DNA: TGTGCCAGCAGCTTGACCGCAGGGGTGCGGAACACTGAAGCTTTCTTT
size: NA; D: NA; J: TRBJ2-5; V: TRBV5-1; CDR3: CASSLVVSGPSGQETQYF; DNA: TGCGCCAGCAGCTTGGTGGTATCGGGTCCAAGCGGTCAAGAGACCCAGTACTTC
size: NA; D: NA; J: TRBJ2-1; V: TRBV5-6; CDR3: CASSSTGWNEQFF; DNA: TGTGCCAGCAGCTCAACAGGTTGGAATGAGCAGTTCTTC
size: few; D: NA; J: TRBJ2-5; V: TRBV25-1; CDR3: CASSFLGGQETQYF; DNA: TGTGCCAGCAGTTTTTTGGGGGGCCAAGAGACCCAGTACTTC
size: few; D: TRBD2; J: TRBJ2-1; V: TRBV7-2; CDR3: CASSPGTRISNEQFF; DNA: TGTGCCAGCAGCCCCGGGACTAGGATTAGCAATGAGCAGTTCTTC
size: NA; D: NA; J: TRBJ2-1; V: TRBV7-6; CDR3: CASSFNPGRNNEQFF; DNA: TGTGCCAGCAGCTTTAACCCAGGAAGGAACAATGAGCAGTTCTTC
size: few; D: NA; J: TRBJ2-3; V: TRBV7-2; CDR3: CASSLGGARRRTQYF; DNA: TGTGCCAGCAGCCTAGGGGGTGCGAGGCGGAGAACGCAGTATTTT
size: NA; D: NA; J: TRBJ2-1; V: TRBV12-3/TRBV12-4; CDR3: CASRDPGTLNEQFF; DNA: TGTGCCAGCAGAGATCCCGGGACACTCAATGAGCAGTTCTTC
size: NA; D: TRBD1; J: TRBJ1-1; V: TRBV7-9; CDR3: CASSLEGGYTEAFF; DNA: TGTGCCAGCAGCTTAGAAGGGGGCTACACTGAAGCTTTCTTT
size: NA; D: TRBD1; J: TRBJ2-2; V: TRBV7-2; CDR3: CASSLGRTGAGELFF; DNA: TGTGCCAGCAGCCTAGGGCGGACAGGGGCCGGGGAGCTGTTTTTT
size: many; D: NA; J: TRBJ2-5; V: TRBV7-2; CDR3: CASSLDRHGDEAQYF; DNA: TGTGCCAGCAGCTTAGATAGGCACGGAGACGAAGCCCAGTACTTC
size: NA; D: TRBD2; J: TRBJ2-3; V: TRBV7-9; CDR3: CASSPLAGGPYTDTQYF; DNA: TGTGCCAGCAGCCCCCTAGCGGGGGGGCCTTACACAGATACGCAGTATTTT
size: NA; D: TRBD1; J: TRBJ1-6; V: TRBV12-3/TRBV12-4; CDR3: CASRDRATHNSPLHF; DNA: TGTGCCAGCAGGGACAGGGCCACTCATAATTCACCCCTCCACTTT
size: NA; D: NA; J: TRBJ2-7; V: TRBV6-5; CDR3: CASSYFGSRYEQYF; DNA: TGTGCCAGCAGTTACTTCGGATCACGCTACGAGCAGTACTTC
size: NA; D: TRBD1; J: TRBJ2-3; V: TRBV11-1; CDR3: CASSIHPRDSSTDTQYF; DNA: TGTGCCAGCAGCATACATCCCCGGGACAGTAGCACAGATACGCAGTATTTT
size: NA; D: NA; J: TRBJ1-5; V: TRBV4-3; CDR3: CASSQDWTALNQPQHF; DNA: TGCGCCAGCAGCCAAGATTGGACAGCTCTCAATCAGCCCCAGCATTTT
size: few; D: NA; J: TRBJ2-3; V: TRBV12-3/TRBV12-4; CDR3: CASSSNKGGLSTDTQYF; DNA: TGTGCCAGCAGTTCCAATAAGGGGGGGCTTAGCACAGATACGCAGTATTTT
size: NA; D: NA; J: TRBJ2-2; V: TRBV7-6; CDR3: CASSAAAGGRSTGELFF; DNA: TGTGCTAGCAGCGCAGCCGCAGGGGGGAGGAGCACCGGGGAGCTGTTTTTT
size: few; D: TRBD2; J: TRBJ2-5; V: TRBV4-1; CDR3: CASSPPLLAGEGETQYF; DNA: TGCGCCAGCAGCCCCCCCCTTCTAGCGGGGGAGGGAGAGACCCAGTACTTC